The next 16 T cell receptor beta chains were all read from a single sample in a study of beta chain features in type 1 diabetes. Study outcomes and limitations: Among all four CD4+ subsets, Type 1 diabetes patients had TCRB CDR3s that were moderately but significantly shorter.

For these receptors, no antigen is known. Reverse transcription of all isolated RNA meant that expressed TCRB transcripts were sequenced. Generated by immunoSEQ multiplex PCR, the TCRdb table keeps only in-frame clones and is missing some. The data hold about 160,000 clones, with around 7.8% observed a single time. The sample taken for sequencing was central memory CD4+ T cells from blood. All receptors come from a woman aged 40 to 55 with type 1 diabetes.

The V call is TRBV10-3, the J call TRBJ1-1, with 9 bases matching TRBD1. The ends lost 5 bases at V and 4 bases at J; junction bases unmatched: 5. Germline CDR1 and CDR2: ENHRY and SYGVKD. This CDR3 has 14 amino acids. The CDR3 region is CAISLQGATTEAFF. The CDR3 nucleotides read TGTGCCATCAGTTTACAGGGGGCAACCACTGAAGCTTTCTTT.

The chain couples TRBV27 to TRBJ2-3, with 10 positions matching TRBD1. Germline-derived CDR1 and CDR2 are MNHEY and SMNVEV (reference sequence). After removal of 4 bases from V and 2 bases from J, the junction contained 6 bases not matched to a gene. This CDR3 has 16 residues. The DNA for the CDR3 is TGTGCCAGCAGTTGGGGACAGGGGCCATCCACAGATACGCAGTATTTT. Protein sequence: CASSWGQGPSTDTQYF.

The chain joins TRBV7-6 to TRBJ1-5; TRBD1 matches 8 bases. With V trimmed by 6 bases and J by 7 bases, 8 bases remained unmatched. The germline CDR1 and CDR2 sequences are SGHVS and FNYEAQ. The CDR3 consists of 14 residues. CDR3 bases: TGTGCCAGCAGTCTGGACAGGGATGGCCAGCCCCAGCATTTT. This codes for CASSLDRDGQPQHF.

This clone was counted a few times. The V gene is TRBV6-1, the J gene TRBJ2-1; D unresolved. The V end was cut by 5 bases, the J end by 7 bases, with 12 bases between. Germline CDR1 and CDR2: MNHNS and SASEGT. This CDR3 spans 13 amino acids. The CDR3 sequence is CASSPSRANEQFF. In DNA, the CDR3 is TGTGCCAGCAGTCCGTCGAGAGCGAATGAGCAGTTCTTC.

In its sample, this clone was seen a few times. The V gene is TRBV4-3, the J gene TRBJ2-1, with TRBD1 identical over 7 bases. Losses at the gene ends were 1 base for V and 6 bases for J; bases not matched to a gene: 6. This CDR3 region has 15 residues. CDR1 is LGHNA and CDR2 is YSLEER in the germline V gene. Here the CDR3 DNA reads TGCGCCAGCAGCCAAGCGACAGGGCTCCTCAATGAGCAGTTCTTC. It yields the protein CASSQATGLLNEQFF.

This rearrangement joins TRBV5-8 to TRBJ2-3, with D tentatively TRBD2 (5 bases). Germline CDR1 and CDR2: SGHTS and YDEGEE. The CDR3 has 12 residues. V was trimmed by 5 bases and J by 4 bases, leaving 8 bases between them. CDR3 in DNA: TGTGCCAGCAGTCCGAGGGCAGATACGCAGTATTTT. This codes for CASSPRADTQYF. The variable domain in full, completed from reference TRBV5-8 and TRBJ2-3, reads EAGVTQSPTHLIKTRGQQATLRCSPISGHTSVYWYQQALGLGLQFLLWYDEGEERNRGNFPPRFSGRQFPNYSSELNVNALELEDSALYLCASSPRADTQYFGPGTRLTVL.

The V call is TRBV4-1, the J call TRBJ1-2; 7 bases are a match to TRBD1. This CDR3 comprises 15 residues. V dropped 1 base and J dropped 3; count of bases not matched to a gene: 5. The germline gives CDR1 MGHRA, CDR2 YSYEKL. The CDR3 bases are TGCGCCAGCAGCCAAGGGGACAGAACTTACTATGGCTACACCTTC. It encodes CASSQGDRTYYGYTF.

V is TRBV29-1 and J is TRBJ2-7; 8 nucleotides line up with TRBD2. The CDR3 totals 16 residues. V lost 8 bases to trimming and J lost 5 bases; unmatched junction nucleotides: 20. Germline V CDR1 and CDR2: SQVTM, ANQGSEA. The CDR3 loop is CSRKSGTRRGRHEQYF. CDR3 in DNA: TGCAGCCGAAAATCCGGGACTAGAAGGGGAAGGCACGAGCAGTACTTC.

This clone was recorded a few times. This chain connects TRBV7-9 to TRBJ2-7; D may be TRBD2 (5 bases). The length of the CDR3 is 14 residues. V dropped 5 bases and J dropped 5 bases, with 16 bases sitting between them. Germline V CDR1 and CDR2: SEHNR, FQNEAQ (reference sequence). The DNA for the CDR3 is TGTGCCAGCAGCCCCCGGAACGCCGGGGACGAGCAGTACTTC. It yields the protein CASSPRNAGDEQYF.

This clone was counted only a few times. This chain uses TRBV6-5 with TRBJ1-1; D is unresolved. This CDR3 region has 11 residues. CDR1 and CDR2 from the germline V gene are MNHEY and SVGAGI. V gave up 6 bases and J gave up 5 bases, with 7 bases separating them. The CDR3 nucleotides read TGTGCCAGCAGAGCGGGGACTGAAGCTTTCTTT. It specifies CASRAGTEAFF.

This clone has more than one count but fewer than ten. The CDR3 DNA is TGTGCCAGCAGCCAAGGGAGGTTGGGCAGGGGGCTCCAAGAGACCCAGTACTTC. This sequence encodes CASSQGRLGRGLQETQYF. This chain links TRBV4-2 with TRBJ2-5; 8 nucleotides align to TRBD1. Unmatched junction bases numbered 11, after V lost 1 base and J lost 1 base. Germline-derived CDR1 and CDR2 are LGHNA and YNFKEQ. The CDR3 spans 18 residues.

This clone turned up a few times. V is TRBV7-3 and J is TRBJ2-1; the match to TRBD1 covers 8 bases. This CDR3 is 13 amino acids long. V lost 3 bases to trimming and J lost 14 bases; unmatched junction nucleotides: 9. Germline V lookup: CDR1 SGHTA, CDR2 FQGTGA. The CDR3 loop is CASSLGTGRGKFF. The CDR3 nucleotides are TGTGCCAGCAGCTTGGGGACAGGCCGTGGTAAGTTCTTC.

This clone has just a few counts. The chain uses TRBV21-1 and TRBJ1-2; the table's D call, TRBD1, has no DNA check behind it. TRBV21-1 corresponds to a pseudogene. The CDR3 sequence is 16 residues long. The CDR3 loop is CASSKREGAPHYGYTF. CDR3 DNA sequence: TGTGCCAGCAGCAAACGCGAGGGGGCGCCCCACTATGGCTACACCTTC.

There are a few counts of this clone. The V and J genes are TRBV4-3 and TRBJ2-1, with 13 bases fitting TRBD2. CDR3 length: 16 amino acids. The germline V gene has CDR1 LGHNA and CDR2 YSLEER. The V gene end was trimmed by 1 base and the J gene end by 8 bases; junction bases not matched to a gene: 5. This CDR3 is CASSQAPGLAGYEQFF. The DNA of the CDR3 is TGCGCCAGCAGCCAAGCGCCGGGACTAGCGGGATATGAGCAGTTCTTC.

This clone was observed a few times. The chain is built from TRBV4-1 and TRBJ1-1; D call uncertain. Trimming pared 1 base from V and 10 bases from J, leaving 13 bases between. Germline V gene data show CDR1 as MGHRA and CDR2 as YSYEKL. This CDR3 spans 13 amino acids. DNA for the CDR3: TGCGCCAGCAGCCAAGGCGGGGAAGAGGGAGCTTTCTTT. This codes for CASSQGGEEGAFF.

On this clone itself: The same CDR3 is also encoded by other DNA sequences in this sample. The rearrangement uses TRBV7-2 and TRBJ1-1; 7 bases line up with TRBD1. V shed 5 bases and J 3 bases; nucleotides not matched to a gene: 3. CDR3 size: 13 residues. Germline CDR1 and CDR2: SGHTA and FQGNSA. Here the CDR3 reads CASSPQGDTEAFF. CDR3 nucleotides: TGTGCCAGCAGCCCGCAGGGGGACACTGAAGCTTTCTTT.